The 28 T cell receptor beta chains in this list originate from one sample, sequenced in a study of T cell repertoires in cytomegalovirus infection. From the reads, TCRdb called clonotypes with MiXCR, one entry per CDR3 protein. This table holds around 280,000 distinct CDR3 sequences, roughly an eighth found once. Sequenced sample: PBMCs. The receptor source for this set is a human donor in good health (CMV status not recorded). Some clones in this sample may be carry-over from other donors' samples.

The chain uses TRBV3-1 and TRBJ2-3; maybe TRBD2 (5 bases). CDR1 and CDR2 (germline): LGHDT, YNNKEL (reference sequence). There are 12 residues in the CDR3. V lost 1 base and J 8 bases, leaving 7 bases between the germline ends. The CDR3 DNA reads as TGTGCCAGCAGCCAAGCGGCGGGTACGCAGTATTTT. Amino acid sequence: CASSQAAGTQYF.

This clonotype was recorded many times. The chain links TRBV4-1 to TRBJ2-7; no clear D. The CDR3 spans 14 residues. Trimming cost V 1 base and J 6 bases, with 13 bases left between them. Germline V gene lookup returns CDR1 MGHRA and CDR2 YSYEKL. The CDR3 is CASSQVPDTVEQYF. As DNA, the CDR3 is TGCGCCAGCAGCCAAGTTCCCGACACCGTCGAGCAGTACTTC.

Concerning this clonotype itself: A much larger clone lies a single base off, so this may be a read error. V usage is TRBV20-1 and J usage is TRBJ2-3, with TRBD2 as a possible D gene (6 bases). Trimming left V 6 bases short and J 10 bases short, with 26 bases between. CDR1 and CDR2 from the germline V gene are DFQATT and SNEGSKA (reference sequence). The CDR3 is made up of 15 amino acids. The DNA of the CDR3 is TGCAGTGCCGTCCGGATAGGGAGGAAACCCGATGCGCAGTATTTT. Protein: CSAVRIGRKPDAQYF.

This clonotype was seen ten or more times. The V and J genes are TRBV6-5 and TRBJ2-5; perhaps TRBD1 as D (6 bases). Germline lookup yields CDR1 MNHEY and CDR2 SVGAGI. The CDR3 has 15 amino acids. Trimming took 0 bases from V and 6 from J, leaving 14 bases between them. The CDR3 sequence is CASSYSTSGAQTQYF. CDR3 bases: TGTGCCAGCAGTTACTCAACCTCAGGGGCGCAGACCCAGTACTTC.

Only a few counts were recorded for this clonotype. The rearrangement joins TRBV29-1 to TRBJ2-5; possibly TRBD1 for D (5 bases). Germline CDR1 reads SQVTM; CDR2 reads ANQGSEA. CDR3 length equals 13 residues. V was trimmed by 4 bases and J by 4 bases, leaving 13 bases between them. The CDR3 DNA is TGCAGCGTTGTTAGGGGTGGTGGAGAGACCCAGTACTTC. Translating gives CSVVRGGGETQYF.

This sequence joins TRBV5-1 and TRBJ2-5; 7 bases map to TRBD1. Trimming at V came to 4 bases and at J to 2 bases, leaving 5 bases not matched to a gene. The CDR3 has 14 amino acids. Germline CDR1 SGHRS, CDR2 YFSETQ. The CDR3 loop reads CASSVQGSQETQYF. In nucleotides, the CDR3 is TGCGCCAGCAGCGTACAGGGGAGTCAAGAGACCCAGTACTTC. Full variable domain (rest looked up from reference TRBV5-1 and TRBJ2-5): KAGVTQTPRYLIKTRGQQVTLSCSPISGHRSVSWYQQTPGQGLQFLFEYFSETQRNKGNFPGRFSGRQFSNSRSEMNVSTLELGDSALYLCASSVQGSQETQYFGPGTRLLVL.

This clonotype was picked up a small number of times. At one boundary the junction diverges from the germline segment, which might be a read error. The chain uses TRBV7-2 and TRBJ2-7; D gene unclear. CDR3 length: 15 residues. The germline CDR1 and CDR2 sequences are SGHTA and FQGNSA. The CDR3 nucleotides are TGTGCCAGCAGCTTACGAGGCCCAACCTCCGACGAGCAGTACTTC. Translation: CASSLRGPTSDEQYF.

Remarks on this clonotype: A read error may be the cause here, since a much bigger clone is one base away. This chain connects TRBV6-6 to TRBJ1-1; possible D gene TRBD1, 5 bases. Germline assignment: CDR1 MNHNY and CDR2 SVGAGI (reference sequence). CDR3 length equals 12 residues. The CDR3 sequence is CASSNWGTEALF. The CDR3 DNA follows: TGTGCCAGCAGCAATTGGGGGACTGAAGCTTTATTT.

V and J are TRBV28 and TRBJ2-7; D is uncertain. CDR1 and CDR2 (germline): MDHEN, SYDVKM. The CDR3 spans 12 residues. Trimming took off 6 bases at V and 4 bases at J, with 10 bases between the two ends. The CDR3 sequence is CASRGPRYEQYF. The CDR3 coding sequence is TGTGCCAGCAGGGGTCCTAGGTACGAGCAGTACTTC.

This clonotype appeared a few times. The chain has TRBV20-1 and TRBJ1-5; D not resolved. Germline CDR1 is DFQATT and CDR2 is SNEGSKA (reference sequence). The CDR3 runs to 15 residues. V lost 1 base, J lost 0 bases, and 10 bases lay in between. The CDR3 nucleotides are TGCAGTGCTAGAGTTTCAACTGATAGCAATCAGCCCCAGCATTTT. It yields the protein CSARVSTDSNQPQHF.

This clonotype came up a few times. The chain couples TRBV5-4 to TRBJ2-1; 8 bases align to TRBD1. V lost 1 base and J lost 4; bases outside the gene matches: 1. CDR1 is SGHNT, CDR2 YYREEE, per germline (reference sequence). The CDR3 consists of 14 residues. CDR3 sequence reads: CASSLWTGYNEQFF. The DNA for the CDR3 is TGTGCCAGCAGCTTGTGGACAGGGTACAATGAGCAGTTCTTC.

This clonotype appeared many times. This chain joins TRBV7-2 and TRBJ2-5; 7 positions agree with TRBD1. In germline, CDR1 is SGHTA, CDR2 FQGNSA. Losses at the gene ends were 3 bases for V and 6 bases for J; bases not matched to a gene: 10. CDR3 size: 15 residues. In DNA form, the CDR3 reads TGTGCCAGCAGCTTTAGTCCTGCAGGGGGTCAGACCCAGTACTTC. Translation: CASSFSPAGGQTQYF.

This clonotype turned up a few times. This chain joins TRBV20-1 and TRBJ2-3; 14 nucleotides align to TRBD2. CDR1 is DFQATT, CDR2 SNEGSKA, per germline (reference sequence). Germline trimming cut 6 bases from V and 2 bases from J; bases unmatched to any gene: 16. The CDR3 is 19 residues long. The CDR3 region has the DNA TGCAGTGCCAGGTCCCGGACTAGCGGGAGGCCCATTGCCACAGATACGCAGTATTTT. Amino acids: CSARSRTSGRPIATDTQYF.

Only a few counts were recorded for this clonotype. CDR3 sequence: CASSPPSREETGELFF. Written as DNA, the CDR3 is TGTGCCAGCAGTCCACCGAGCAGGGAAGAAACCGGGGAGCTGTTTTTT. This chain connects TRBV28 to TRBJ2-2; weak D call: TRBD1 (5 bases). Trimming left V 5 bases short and J 5 bases short, with 18 bases between. Germline V gene sequence: CDR1 MDHEN, CDR2 SYDVKM. The CDR3 loop spans 16 amino acids.

There are a few counts of this clonotype. The chain recombines TRBV10-3 with TRBJ2-1; no clear D gene. This CDR3 region has 16 residues. Germline lookup yields CDR1 ENHRY and CDR2 SYGVKD. The ends were cut back, 3 bases at V and 0 bases at J, with 12 bases in the middle. The CDR3 sequence is CAISDSRLSSYNEQFF. Written as DNA, the CDR3 is TGTGCCATCAGTGACTCCCGACTTAGCTCCTACAATGAGCAGTTCTTC.

On this clonotype: A read error is possible here, since a much larger clone lies one base away. V gene TRBV7-2 combines with J gene TRBJ1-5, with unresolved D. Germline V CDR1 and CDR2: SGHTA, FQGNSA. The V and J ends lost 2 bases and 6 bases respectively, with 17 bases between them. The CDR3 is 16 amino acids. The CDR3 DNA follows: TGTGCCAGCAGCTTAATGCCAGTTACAACTCGTCAGCCCCAGCATTTT. It yields the protein CASSLMPVTTRQPQHF.

The J gene is TRBJ1-6, the V gene TRBV28; 12 bases agree with TRBD1. Germline V gives CDR1 MDHEN, CDR2 SYDVKM. V was clipped by 5 bases and J by 9 bases; unmatched bases: 14. The CDR3 covers 18 residues. The CDR3 here is CASSPPSGTGGAISPLHF. The CDR3, as DNA: TGTGCCAGCAGTCCACCCTCCGGGACAGGGGGCGCTATTTCACCCCTCCACTTT.

This clonotype occurred many times. The V and J genes are TRBV4-2 and TRBJ2-7, with D perhaps TRBD2 (5 bases). The CDR3 is 15 amino acids. The germline V gene encodes CDR1 LGHNA and CDR2 YNFKEQ. V was clipped by 0 bases and J by 0 bases, with 9 bases between them. The chain's CDR3 is CASSQEGGLSYEQYF. The DNA of the CDR3 is TGTGCCAGCAGCCAAGAAGGCGGGCTCTCCTACGAGCAGTACTTC.

Of note for this clonotype: This sequence may be a read error, since a much larger clone differs from it by one base. The V gene is TRBV11-3, the J gene TRBJ2-1; D is possibly TRBD1 (6 bases). The germline gives CDR1 SGHNT, CDR2 YENEEA. The ends were cut back, 1 base at V and 8 bases at J, with 12 bases in the middle. This CDR3 has 14 amino acids. The CDR3 nucleotides are TGTGCCAGCAGCTTAGGGACCGAGGGGGATGAGCAGTTCTTC. Its protein is CASSLGTEGDEQFF. The whole variable domain, filled in from reference TRBV11-3 and TRBJ2-1, reads EAGVVQSPRYKIIEKKQPVAFWCNPISGHNTLYWYLQNLGQGPELLIRYENEEAVDDSQLPKDRFSAERLKGVDSTLKIQPAELGDSAVYLCASSLGTEGDEQFFGPGTRLTVL.

CDR3 in amino acids: CASSPMGNTGELFF. The CDR3 bases are TGTGCCAGCTCACCGATGGGGAATACCGGGGAGCTGTTTTTT. The rearrangement links TRBV18 to TRBJ2-2; D is unclear. Germline assignment: CDR1 KGHSH and CDR2 LQKENI. The CDR3 spans 14 residues. Trimming shortened V by 3 bases and J by 5 bases, and 10 bases separated the two germline ends.

This clonotype was detected only once. The chain links TRBV20-1 to TRBJ1-2; D unclear. Trimming removed 2 bases at V and 6 bases at J, with 7 bases between. Germline lookup yields CDR1 DFQATT and CDR2 SNEGSKA (reference sequence). The CDR3 totals 11 residues. The CDR3 coding sequence is TGCAGTGCTAGAATCGGGAATGGCTACACCTTC. Amino acids: CSARIGNGYTF.

The V gene is TRBV2, the J gene TRBJ1-2; possible D gene TRBD1, 5 bases. Germline-derived CDR1 and CDR2 are SNHLY and FYNNEI. V lost 0 bases and J 4 bases, leaving 9 bases between the germline ends. The CDR3 sequence is 14 residues long. In DNA form, the CDR3 reads TGTGCCAGCAGTGAAGCAGCAGGGAGCTATGGCTACACCTTC. This translates into CASSEAAGSYGYTF.

This clonotype has ten or more counts. This chain uses TRBV12-3 or TRBV12-4 with TRBJ1-6, with 9 bases identical to TRBD1. V dropped 4 bases and J dropped 8; count of bases not matched to a gene: 9. The length of the CDR3 is 16 residues. The CDR3 bases are TGTGCCAGCAGTTCCCGGACAGGGGTTAGTGATTCACCCCTCCACTTT. The encoded protein is CASSSRTGVSDSPLHF.

This clonotype was seen repeatedly, ten times or more. The chain recombines TRBV19 with TRBJ2-5; D possibly uses TRBD1 or TRBD2 (5 bases each). CDR1 LNHDA and CDR2 SQIVND come from the germline V gene (reference sequence). This CDR3 has 12 residues. The V end was cut by 8 bases, the J end by 0 bases, with 7 bases between. Here the CDR3 DNA reads TGTGCCAGTCGGGGCAACCAAGAGACCCAGTACTTC. As protein: CASRGNQETQYF.

The chain couples TRBV5-1 to TRBJ2-4; 10 bases are a match to TRBD1. Germline V lookup: CDR1 SGHRS, CDR2 YFSETQ. The trim removed 0 bases at V and 6 bases at J, leaving 9 bases unmatched. The CDR3 covers 17 residues. The CDR3 region is CASSLGDDRGPGNIQYF. The CDR3 coding sequence is TGCGCCAGCAGCTTGGGGGACGACAGGGGGCCTGGAAACATTCAGTACTTC. Together with reference TRBV5-1 and TRBJ2-4, the CDR3 gives the full variable domain: KAGVTQTPRYLIKTRGQQVTLSCSPISGHRSVSWYQQTPGQGLQFLFEYFSETQRNKGNFPGRFSGRQFSNSRSEMNVSTLELGDSALYLCASSLGDDRGPGNIQYFGAGTRLSVL.

V and J are TRBV9 and TRBJ2-5, with TRBD1 matching 10 bases. Unmatched junction bases numbered 4, after V lost 0 bases and J lost 5 bases. CDR1 is SGDLS and CDR2 is YYNGEE in the germline V gene. The CDR3 length is 15 residues. CDR3 sequence (DNA): TGTGCCAGCAGCGTAGCGACAGGGGGCTTGGAGACCCAGTACTTC. Amino acid sequence: CASSVATGGLETQYF.

At least ten counts were recorded for this clonotype. V usage is TRBV7-8 and J usage is TRBJ1-1; D is ambiguous. V was clipped by 1 base and J by 4 bases, with 7 bases between them. Germline CDR1 is SGHVS and CDR2 is FQNEAQ. CDR3 size: 13 residues. DNA of the CDR3: TGTGCCAGCAGCTTAGTCATTTCCACTGAAGCTTTCTTT. Translating gives CASSLVISTEAFF.

The rearrangement uses TRBV20-1 and TRBJ1-5; 7 positions match TRBD1. Germline CDR1 reads DFQATT; CDR2 reads SNEGSKA (reference sequence). CDR3 length: 15 residues. V lost 6 bases, J lost 1 base, and 9 bases stayed unmatched. The CDR3 spells CSAPDRKRSNQPQHF. CDR3 bases: TGCAGTGCCCCGGACAGGAAGAGAAGCAATCAGCCCCAGCATTTT.